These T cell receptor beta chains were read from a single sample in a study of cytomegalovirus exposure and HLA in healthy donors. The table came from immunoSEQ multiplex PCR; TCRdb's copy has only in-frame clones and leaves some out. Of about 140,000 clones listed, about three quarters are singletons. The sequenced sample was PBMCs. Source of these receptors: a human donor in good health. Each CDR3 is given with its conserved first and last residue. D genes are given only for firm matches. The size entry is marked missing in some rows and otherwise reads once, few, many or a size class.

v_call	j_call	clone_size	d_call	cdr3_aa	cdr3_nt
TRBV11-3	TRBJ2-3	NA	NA	CASSLAGSGTDTQYF	TGTGCCAGCAGCTTAGCAGGGTCGGGCACAGATACGCAGTATTTT
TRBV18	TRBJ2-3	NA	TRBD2	CASSPLGGSQYTQYF	TGTGCCAGCTCACCACTCGGCGGGAGTCAGTATACGCAGTATTTT
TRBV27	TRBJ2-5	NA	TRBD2	CASTRGGSQETQYF	TGTGCCAGCACCCGGGGGGGCAGCCAAGAGACCCAGTACTTC
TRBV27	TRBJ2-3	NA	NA	CASSLWWTEEGTDTQYF	TGTGCCAGCAGTTTATGGTGGACGGAGGAGGGCACAGATACGCAGTATTTT
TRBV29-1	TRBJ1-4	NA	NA	CSVVLGNEKLFF	TGCAGCGTTGTTCTCGGTAATGAAAAACTGTTTTTT
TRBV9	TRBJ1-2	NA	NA	CASSGREGGRGYGYTF	TGTGCCAGCAGCGGGCGGGAGGGGGGAAGGGGCTATGGCTACACCTTC
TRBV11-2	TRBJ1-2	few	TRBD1	CASSQDRGRPSYGYTF	TGTGCCAGCAGCCAGGACAGGGGGCGCCCTTCCTATGGCTACACCTTC
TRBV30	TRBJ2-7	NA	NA	CAWNADRLPLYEQYF	TGTGCCTGGAACGCGGACCGACTACCTCTCTACGAGCAGTACTTC
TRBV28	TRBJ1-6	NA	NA	CASSQGGSNSPLHF	TGTGCCAGCAGTCAAGGGGGATCTAATTCACCCCTCCACTTT
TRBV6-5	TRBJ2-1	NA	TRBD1	CASSPTGQTEFF	TGTGCCAGCAGCCCTACGGGACAGACCGAGTTCTTC
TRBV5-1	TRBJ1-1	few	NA	CASSLPGLEAFF	TGCGCCAGCAGCTTGCCAGGACTAGAAGCTTTCTTT
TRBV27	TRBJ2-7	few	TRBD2	CASSLSAGTYEQYF	TGTGCCAGCAGTTTATCAGCGGGGACCTACGAGCAGTACTTC
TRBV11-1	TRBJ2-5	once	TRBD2	CASSLDAGGPKEETQYF	TGTGCCAGCAGCTTAGACGCGGGGGGGCCTAAGGAAGAGACCCAGTACTTC
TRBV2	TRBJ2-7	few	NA	CAILQGEQYF	TGTGCCATCCTCCAGGGCGAGCAGTACTTC
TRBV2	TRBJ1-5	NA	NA	CASSELGQGGNQPQHF	TGTGCCAGCAGTGAACTCGGGCAGGGTGGCAATCAGCCCCAGCATTTT
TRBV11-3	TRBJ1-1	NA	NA	CASSPRAGNTEAFF	TGTGCCAGCAGCCCCAGGGCTGGGAACACTGAAGCTTTCTTT
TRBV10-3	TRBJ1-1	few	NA	CAISESGGLSTEAFF	TGTGCCATCAGTGAGTCGGGGGGGTTGAGCACTGAAGCTTTCTTT
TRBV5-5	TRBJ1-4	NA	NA	CASSTQGRGYEKLFF	TGTGCCAGCAGCACTCAAGGCAGAGGGTACGAAAAACTGTTTTTT
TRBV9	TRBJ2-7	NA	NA	CASSGQAISYEQYF	TGTGCCAGCAGCGGACAGGCGATCTCCTACGAGCAGTACTTC
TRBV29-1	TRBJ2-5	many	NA	CSAQGGGETQYF	TGCAGCGCACAGGGAGGGGGAGAGACCCAGTACTTC
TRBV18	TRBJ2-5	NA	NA	CASSRGTKETQYF	TGTGCCAGCTCACGCGGGACCAAAGAGACCCAGTACTTC
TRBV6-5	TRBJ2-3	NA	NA	CASRVADTQYF	TGTGCCAGCCGGGTGGCAGATACGCAGTATTTT
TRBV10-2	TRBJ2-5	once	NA	CASSLRGETQYF	TGCGCCAGCAGCCTAAGAGGGGAGACCCAGTACTTC
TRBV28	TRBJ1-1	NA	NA	CASSFISSEAFF	TGTGCCAGCAGTTTTATCAGTTCTGAAGCTTTCTTT